This TCR beta chain was recovered during a study of radiotherapy plus CTLA-4 blockade in lung cancer. This CDR3 has 16 amino acids. The germline V gene has CDR1 SGHVS and CDR2 FQNEAQ. J was trimmed by 2 bases and V by 7 bases; bases with no gene match: 11. On this clone itself: As yet, its antigen is unknown.

General study results and limits: Per reports, early blood T cell clone dynamics, plus interferon-beta, forecast response most strongly.

Sequencing used immunoSEQ multiplex PCR; TCRdb keeps in-frame clones, though not all of them. The table includes 65,000 to 90,000 clones, more than 75% detected once. The clonotype originates from a human donor with non-small cell lung cancer who had stable disease on radiotherapy plus ipilimumab. The J gene is TRBJ2-3, the V gene TRBV7-8, with TRBD2 matching 8 bases. The sample in question was peripheral blood, obtained from a patient treated with radiotherapy plus ipilimumab. The CDR3 DNA is TGTGCCAGCAAGAATACTAGCGGCTTAACCACAGATACGCAGTATTTT. Its protein product is CASKNTSGLTTDTQYF.